In its sample, the clone carrying this T cell receptor beta chain was seen once. What it recognizes is unknown. This entry belongs to a study of chemoradiotherapy in HPV16-positive cancers. Background on the study: Candidate HPV-specific clones and shared TCR motifs came from a couple of HPV16-positive patients.

Trimming shortened V by 8 bases and J by 7 bases, and 11 bases separated the two germline ends. The germline V gene encodes CDR1 MNHNS and CDR2 SASEGT. This CDR3 comprises 11 residues. Clones were sequenced by immunoSEQ multiplex PCR, and TCRdb holds only the in-frame ones, with some missing. The sample includes around 30,000 clones, approximately 90% of them seen just once. Study results and limitations: For HPV16-positive patients, expanding HPV-responsive T cells associated with longer recurrence-free survival. During treatment, candidate HPV-specific clones and E7-related motifs expanded in tumor. Functional assays defining HPV-specific T cells used only a couple of HPV16-positive patients.

The specimen comprised blood, sampled from a patient who underwent chemoradiotherapy. The origin of this receptor is a human donor with HPV-associated anogenital cancer. The J gene is TRBJ1-2, the V gene TRBV6-1, with a weak D call TRBD1 (5 bases). Here the CDR3 DNA reads TGTGCCAGCGTAATGGGGCTTGGCTACACCTTC. This encodes CASVMGLGYTF.